This T cell receptor beta chain comes out of a study of blood T cell repertoires in COVID-19. Study as a whole: Acute-phase and convalescent COVID-19 samples originated in the United States, Italy and Spain. Sources were T cells, B-cell-depleted T cells, or PBMCs; the material itself was cDNA or gDNA.

CDR3 length equals 17 residues. The germline V gene has CDR1 SNHLY and CDR2 FYNNEI. Unmatched junction bases numbered 9, after V lost 8 bases and J lost 0 bases. Per the authors' pipeline: From reference gene primer amplification, estimates of nucleated cell counts were derived. Profiling relied on immunoSEQ multiplex PCR, and the TCRdb table lists in-frame clones only, not all of them. V and J calls and clone size come straight from that table; D and trimming were deduced from the DNA. The sample carries fewer than 350,000 clones, approximately 86% recorded once. The rearrangement links TRBV2 to TRBJ1-6, with TRBD1 matching over 8 bases. Material: peripheral blood. The receptor was derived from a man between 35 and 55 years old with active or convalescent COVID-19. The CDR3 is CASVRDRMSSYNSPLHF. Here the CDR3 DNA reads TGTGCCAGCGTCCGGGACAGGATGAGCTCCTATAATTCACCCCTCCACTTT.